One TCR beta chain is described in this entry. What antigen it recognizes has not been identified. Base qualities are not recorded, but no much larger clone differs from it by a single base. The cohort comprised around 700 healthy bone marrow donors. At the time of sampling, all cohort members were nominally healthy, though unrecorded immune exposures were likely present. CMV serostatus was positive for almost 300 and negative for about half of the roughly 670 cohort members, and was not recorded for this donor. A peripheral blood sample was collected from each donor, and TCR beta sequencing was performed on peripheral blood mononuclear cells. Genomic DNA extraction from the blood cell samples was performed with the Qiagen DNeasy Blood Extraction Kit. These data belong to a study of cytomegalovirus exposure and HLA in healthy donors (dated by TCRdb to 2017 to 2019). In terms of the full investigation: According to an earlier analysis of a few hundred of the donors, 200 million or so T cells yielded approximately 120 million unique TCR beta sequences and approximately 300 Gb of sequence data. Approximately 300 gigabases of sequencing data and 91 million or so unique TCR sequences made up an early release that covered several hundred HLA-typed donors. Of the 350 to 450 genotyped donors, approximately 80% fell in the genetic ancestry cluster associated with self-reported Caucasian donors. The study aimed to test whether cataloging public T cell receptors could reveal signatures of past pathogen exposure. Using immunosequencing, the study profiled T cell repertoires from fewer than 700 subjects and related those repertoires to cytomegalovirus serostatus. A separate validation cohort of roughly 130 different subjects was used in addition to the roughly 700-subject first cohort. To predict cytomegalovirus infection status, the study combined high-throughput TCR immunosequencing, statistical association of individual TCRs with disease status, and machine learning. In a later analysis, previously published TCR beta repertoires from 550 to 750 donors were re-analyzed and high-resolution HLA genotyping was added so that TCR occurrence patterns could be studied. The later analysis used no new phenotypic data to find candidate immune exposures, relying instead on TCR beta sequences and their occurrence across donors. In an earlier analysis of 587 of the donors, high-throughput TCR beta sequencing was used to judge whether each TCR beta V gene segment behaved as functional or pseudogenic. Donor age, sex, ethnicity and CMV serostatus were compiled alongside the repertoire data. A later genetic analysis used genome-wide SNP genotypes for about 65% of the roughly 670 donors, treating that subset as a discovery cohort. All discovery cohort repertoires had been generated on a single sequencing platform. HLA typing covered class I and class II loci at four-digit resolution. Typing coverage differed by locus: A, B, C, DRB1 and DQB1 were typed in roughly 620-630 donors, DQA1 in approximately 520, DPA1 in 600 to 610, and DPB1 in 400 to 480. Four to six DR-DQ haplotypes were handled as single units for association and clustering, since linkage in the cohort was strong. Among around 400 genotyped donors of the cohort, an average of around 240,000 unique TCR beta nucleotide sequences was sequenced per donor, of which about 19% were non-productive.

Trimming leaves V shorter by 2 bases and J shorter by 5 bases, with the junction holding 6 bases beyond the gene matches. From the cysteine up to the phenylalanine, the CDR3 has a length of 14 residues. Solely the CDR3 DNA is kept, with 42 bases framed from the first base. CDR1 SGHDT and CDR2 YYEEEE were looked up in the germline V gene. Study-wide conclusions, independent of this receptor: CMV serostatus was the only immune exposure information available for the cohort. Specific HLA alleles were associated with 15,000 to 20,000 TCR beta sequences at a false discovery rate of 0.05 in a later analysis. Because some donors lacked HLA typing at each locus, the association tests relied only on the typed subset. A later analysis reported that several top co-occurrence clusters appeared linked to parvovirus B19, influenza, CMV and Epstein-Barr virus. A later genetic analysis associated a missense DCLRE1C variant with V-gene and J-gene trimming of TCR beta chains, and an independent cohort replicated the association. Cytomegalovirus status was reported to be diagnosed by the classifier with high specificity and sensitivity in both the original and validation cohorts. The authors suggested that the approach could potentially be generalized to other disease states and immunological phenotypes. Assigning TCR associations to individual alleles was difficult when HLA alleles, especially DR and DQ, strongly co-occurred. Sequencing depth was assumed to be roughly uniform across donors in the presence/absence analyses, though that assumption may not hold. In a later analysis, most CMV-associated TCR beta chains were found to appear HLA-restricted, with HLA associations seemingly driven largely by CMV exposure. The study gave a list of some 150 TCR beta chains associated with cytomegalovirus. Because the 87-base-pair reads could not distinguish some IMGT-functional V segments, including TRBV6-2 and TRBV6-3, those segments were excluded. The cohort was sequenced for TCR beta chains only, and without alpha or paired-chain data the features that could be detected were limited. In a later genetic analysis, fewer N-insertions in productive TCRs were reported among donors in an Asian-associated ancestry cluster than the roughly 700-donor mean. Most TCR sequences were seen in very few donors, while some public TCRs were found in many individuals. Three of the identified cytomegalovirus-associated TCR beta chains were confirmed in vitro to be specific for cytomegalovirus antigens. Linkage disequilibrium might explain the correlated functional status among segregating V segments, but an unknown experimental factor could not be ruled out. The earlier analysis of approximately 590 of the donors excluded 15 to 20 rarely observed V segments, including chromosome 9 orphons, because counts were too low. A further reported finding was that TCR beta sequences accurately predicted the HLA-A and HLA-B alleles for most subjects in the first cohort. A cluster of highly shared sequence variants was judged likely to be a technical artifact of the sequencing pipeline. In a later analysis, TCR association rates were found to vary across HLA loci, with the most associated TCRs seen for DRB1 alleles and the fewest for HLA-C alleles. An earlier analysis of 587 of the donors showed that most TCR beta V segments appeared in productive rearrangements either about 87% or about 30% of the time, which broadly matched IMGT annotations. Compared with equally common non-associated chains, HLA-associated TCR beta chains in a later analysis were more clonally expanded and had lower generation probabilities.

Library preparation was by the immunoSEQ multiplex PCR assay. For the multiplex PCR, a mixture combining 60 forward primers for TCR Vbeta segments and 13 reverse primers for TCR Jbeta segments was used. The CDR3 region of rearranged TCR beta genes was amplified from genomic DNA by a multiplex PCR assay. The amplified TCR beta libraries were sequenced on the Illumina HiSeq System as 87-base-pair reads. Per the authors' processing: Across the 500 to 750 repertoires, a later analysis counted 60 million to 90 million unique TCR beta chains, around 10 million of which were shared by at least two donors. Raw reads were error-corrected and collapsed into unique sequences with a nearest-neighbor algorithm that merged closely related sequences to remove PCR and sequencing errors. V, D and J gene segments were assigned by aligning CDR3 sequences to IMGT reference sequences. For a sequence to be retained, a match of at least six nucleotides was required to both a V gene segment and a J gene segment. Rearrangements were classified as productive when the CDR3 lacked stop codons and remained in frame with V and J, and all other rearrangements were classified as non-productive. Following IMGT convention, CDR3 was defined as the stretch from the second conserved V-encoded cysteine to the conserved J-encoded phenylalanine. The earlier analysis of some 600 of the donors excluded sequences that lacked an unambiguous match to a single V gene segment. An earlier analysis of 587 of the donors called V segments functional above 56.7% productive rearrangements and segregating when the between-donor standard deviation exceeded 5%. A statistical classification framework was developed to diagnose cytomegalovirus status using the catalog of TCR beta chain sequences. A later analysis assigned V and J genes by comparing TCR nucleotide sequences with IMGT/GENE-DB human TR gene sequences. Using the TCRdist pipeline, a later analysis assigned CDR3 sequences along with most-parsimonious VDJ recombination scenarios. In a later analysis, each TCR beta chain was defined by its CDR3 amino acid sequence together with its V-gene family, and reads lacking a unique V-gene family were excluded. As a way to deal with suspected cross-contamination and a sequencing artifact, a later analysis dropped nearly 600 nucleotide sequences that were highly shared and had low generation probability. In a later analysis, a clonal expansion index for each public chain was calculated from normalized within-repertoire ranks of inferred template counts. In a later analysis, generation probabilities were computed with a VDJ recombination model fitted to out-of-frame rearrangements, and the resulting probabilities were checked against IGoR. In a later analysis, TCR-TCR, TCR-HLA and TCR-CMV co-occurrence was scored with hypergeometric tests, and a repertoire-size bias correction was applied to TCR pairs. In a later analysis, false discovery rates were estimated by permuting HLA or CMV assignments 20 times. In a later analysis, co-occurring TCRs were grouped using DBSCAN, with TCRdist sequence similarity added in when clustering inside HLA-allele-positive subsets. For co-occurrence clustering, repertoires with fewer than 30,000 or more than 120,000 public chains were excluded, along with roughly 5 repertoires with anomalous nucleotide sharing. Drawn from immuneACCESS, this table holds only the in-frame rearrangements with V and J called that TCRdb kept. Clones are partly lost; checked studies trace under half to an unresolved V gene and leave the rest unexplained. Clone size and V and J calls were adopted from that table, with D and trimming inferred from the DNA. Across this sample there are around 50,000 clones, with roughly three fifths seen only once. The ten biggest clones cover over 9.5% of the sample.

Material: PBMCs. Recombination joined TRBV5-6 with TRBJ2-7, and 8 junctional nucleotides match TRBD1. The clonotype comes from a human donor in good health. The DNA reads as follows: TGTGCCAGCAGCTTCTTCGACAGGGGTCACGAGCAGTACTTC. Translated, it gives CASSFFDRGHEQYF. This CDR3, with the reference TRBV5-6 and TRBJ2-7 proteins standing in past its ends, gives the full variable domain DAGVTQSPTHLIKTRGQQVTLRCSPKSGHDTVSWYQQALGQGPQFIFQYYEEEERQRGNFPDRFSGHQFPNYSSELNVNALLLGDSALYLCASSFFDRGHEQYFGPGTRLTVT.